Below, 30 T cell receptor beta chains from the same sample are listed, as sequenced in a study of CD8+ T cells in alopecia areata. Sequencing used cDNA as its template, made by extracting RNA and reverse transcribing it. Method: immunoSEQ multiplex PCR; TCRdb's copy keeps in-frame clones and lacks some. The sample includes some 170,000 clones, about 67% seen only once; the top ten take 11%. Here the sequenced sample was CD8+ T cells sorted from blood, taken at week 0. Receptors originate from a human donor with alopecia areata.

The chain employs TRBV7-3 and TRBJ1-1, with a weak D call TRBD1 (5 bases). Germline CDR1 reads SGHTA; CDR2 reads FQGTGA. V was shortened by 5 bases and J by 0 bases, with 13 bases between the two germline ends. This CDR3 contains 15 residues. In DNA form, the CDR3 reads TGTGCCAGCAGCGAGGGACCTTACATGAACACTGAAGCTTTCTTT. It specifies CASSEGPYMNTEAFF.

V is TRBV30 and J is TRBJ1-2; D gene ambiguous. The germline gives CDR1 GTSNPN, CDR2 SVGIG (reference sequence). CDR3 length: 14 amino acids. V was trimmed by 2 bases and J by 3 bases, leaving 13 bases between them. The CDR3 here is CAWSTEWDYYGYTF. The DNA of the CDR3 is TGTGCCTGGAGTACCGAATGGGATTACTATGGCTACACCTTC.

The chain employs TRBV7-3 and TRBJ2-5; no clear D. CDR1 is SGHTA, CDR2 FQGTGA, per germline. V shed 1 base and J shed 5 bases, with 14 bases lying between them. The CDR3 is made up of 15 amino acids. CDR3 residues: CASSLSPGWAETQYF. The CDR3 DNA reads TGTGCCAGCAGCTTAAGCCCGGGTTGGGCCGAGACCCAGTACTTC.

This chain uses TRBV5-1 with TRBJ2-7; 7 bases align to TRBD1. The V and J ends lost 4 bases and 2 bases, in that order; junction bases with no gene match: 6. The CDR3 spans 14 residues. Germline CDR1 SGHRS, CDR2 YFSETQ. CDR3 amino acids: CASSPLGTAYEQYF. CDR3 sequence (DNA): TGCGCCAGCAGCCCCCTGGGGACAGCCTACGAGCAGTACTTC.

The chain links TRBV15 to TRBJ1-2; TRBD1 matches at 7 bases. J lost 3 bases, V lost 2 bases, and 6 bases had no gene match. The CDR3 loop spans 15 amino acids. Germline loops: CDR1 LNHNV, CDR2 YYDKDF (reference sequence). CDR3 protein: CATSRSDRAHYGYTF. DNA of the CDR3: TGTGCCACCAGCAGATCAGACAGGGCGCACTATGGCTACACCTTC.

The chain recombines TRBV10-3 with TRBJ2-5; D gene unclear. The germline V gene encodes CDR1 ENHRY and CDR2 SYGVKD. This CDR3 is 11 amino acids long. The V end lost 6 bases, the J end lost 5 bases, and 7 bases lay between the germline ends. CDR3: CAIRDWETQYF. For the CDR3, the DNA is TGTGCCATCAGAGACTGGGAGACCCAGTACTTC.

This clone was counted only a few times. The gene calls are TRBV29-1 and TRBJ2-1; TRBD2 is a possible D gene (6 bases). Trimming removed 2 bases at V and 4 bases at J, with 15 bases between. CDR1 and CDR2 from the germline V gene are SQVTM and ANQGSEA. CDR3 length equals 15 residues. The CDR3 is CSVENPREEYNEQFF. The DNA of the CDR3 is TGCAGCGTTGAAAACCCCAGGGAGGAGTACAATGAGCAGTTCTTC.

This chain connects TRBV2 to TRBJ1-2; 8 positions agree with TRBD1. The CDR3 covers 12 residues. The germline V gene encodes CDR1 SNHLY and CDR2 FYNNEI. The V and J ends lost 10 bases and 8 bases, in that order; junction bases with no gene match: 9. This CDR3 is CANPTGAGGYTF. CDR3 nucleotides: TGTGCCAACCCGACAGGGGCGGGGGGCTACACCTTC.

V is TRBV30 and J is TRBJ2-1; 8 positions match TRBD1. The CDR3 extends over 14 amino acids. V trimming: 2 bases; J trimming: 4 bases; junction bases outside the gene matches: 4. CDR1 and CDR2 (germline): GTSNPN, SVGIG (reference sequence). CDR3 residues: CAWSRQGLYNEQFF. The CDR3 DNA reads as TGTGCCTGGAGTCGACAGGGGCTGTACAATGAGCAGTTCTTC.

This chain uses TRBV11-2 with TRBJ1-1; possible D gene TRBD1, 5 bases. The CDR3 length is 12 residues. Trimming shortened V by 4 bases and J by 4 bases, and 7 bases separated the two germline ends. The germline CDR1 and CDR2 sequences are SGHAT and FQNNGV. The CDR3 region is CASSYGATEAFF. CDR3 nucleotide sequence: TGTGCCAGCAGCTACGGGGCCACTGAAGCTTTCTTT.

The gene calls are TRBV2 and TRBJ1-1; D not resolved. Trimming stripped 7 bases from V and 3 bases from J, with 9 bases between. The germline V gene has CDR1 SNHLY and CDR2 FYNNEI. The CDR3 consists of 12 residues. DNA for the CDR3: TGTGCCAGCAAGGAGGAGCACACTGAAGCTTTCTTT. Protein: CASKEEHTEAFF. The entire variable domain, with the rest obtained from reference TRBV2 and TRBJ1-1, is as follows: EPEVTQTPSHQVTQMGQEVILRCVPISNHLYFYWYRQILGQKVEFLVSFYNNEISEKSEIFDDQFSVERPDGSNFTLKIRSTKLEDSAMYFCASKEEHTEAFFGQGTRLTVV.

This clone was detected only a few times. This chain uses TRBV29-1 with TRBJ2-3; 7 nucleotides align to TRBD1. Germline lookup yields CDR1 SQVTM and CDR2 ANQGSEA. The CDR3 sequence is 15 residues long. V lost 0 bases, J lost 0 bases, and 3 bases stayed unmatched. This CDR3 is CSVEEGTDSTDTQYF. The CDR3 DNA reads as TGCAGCGTTGAAGAGGGGACAGATAGCACAGATACGCAGTATTTT.

The chain recombines TRBV30 with TRBJ2-1; no firm D call. CDR1 is GTSNPN, CDR2 SVGIG, per germline (reference sequence). The CDR3 covers 13 residues. Trimming took 0 bases from V and 4 from J, leaving 7 bases between them. CDR3 coding DNA: TGTGCCTGGAGTGTTTGGGGTTACAATGAGCAGTTCTTC. Its translation is CAWSVWGYNEQFF.

This sequence joins TRBV29-1 and TRBJ2-5; TRBD2 matches at 7 bases. Germline loops: CDR1 SQVTM, CDR2 ANQGSEA. With 8 bases clipped from V and 10 bases from J, the junction kept 22 bases outside the gene matches. The CDR3 is 15 amino acids. CDR3 DNA: TGCAGCCTCGAAGAGGAGGGAGGGACCCGGGGGATCCAGTACTTC. It specifies CSLEEEGGTRGIQYF.

The chain is built from TRBV29-1 and TRBJ2-7, with 7 bases lining up with TRBD1. V dropped 5 bases and J dropped 3; count of bases not matched to a gene: 7. This CDR3 contains 13 residues. Looked up from germline, CDR1 is SQVTM and CDR2 is ANQGSEA. CDR3 sequence (DNA): TGCAGCGTTCCCGGGACAGAGAACTACGAGCAGTACTTC. Translated, it gives CSVPGTENYEQYF.

The chain joins TRBV29-1 to TRBJ1-2, with a possible D match to TRBD1 (5 bases). The CDR3 is 12 amino acids. CDR1 and CDR2 (germline): SQVTM, ANQGSEA. Trimming stripped 6 bases from V and 5 bases from J, with 13 bases between. In DNA, the CDR3 is TGCAGCGTCGTCGGGACCCAGTATGGCTACACCTTC. Translated, it gives CSVVGTQYGYTF. Complete variable domain (other parts from reference TRBV29-1 and TRBJ1-2): SAVISQKPSRDICQRGTSLTIQCQVDSQVTMMFWYRQQPGQSLTLIATANQGSEATYESGFVIDKFPISRPNLTFSTLTVSNMSPEDSSIYLCSVVGTQYGYTFGSGTRLTVV.

This chain connects TRBV13 to TRBJ2-1, with D possibly matching TRBD1 (6 bases). Trimming pared 1 base from V and 10 bases from J, leaving 8 bases between. The CDR3 totals 12 residues. CDR1 is PRHDT, CDR2 FYEKMQ, per germline (reference sequence). The CDR3 sequence is CASSLDREEQFF. CDR3 sequence (DNA): TGTGCCAGCAGCTTAGACAGGGAGGAGCAGTTCTTC.

The rearrangement uses TRBV29-1 and TRBJ2-1; TRBD1 is a possible D gene (6 bases). This CDR3 region has 17 residues. The V end was cut by 4 bases, the J end by 3 bases, with 22 bases between. CDR1 is SQVTM and CDR2 is ANQGSEA in the germline V gene. CDR3 in DNA: TGCAGCGTTGTCGGCCTAGCAGGGGCTTCTTACTACAATGAGCAGTTCTTC. Its translation: CSVVGLAGASYYNEQFF.

This chain joins TRBV16 and TRBJ2-3; tentative D call: TRBD2 (6 bases). CDR1 is KGHSY and CDR2 is FQNENV in the germline V gene. The CDR3 has 16 amino acids. V was trimmed by 0 bases and J by 5 bases, leaving 15 bases between them. This CDR3 reads CASSQSVPGVQDTQYF. The CDR3 DNA sequence: TGTGCCAGCAGCCAATCCGTTCCGGGGGTACAAGATACGCAGTATTTT.

V and J are TRBV5-1 and TRBJ2-1; 7 bases fit TRBD2. Trimming cost V 7 bases and J 2 bases; bases outside gene matches: 6. The CDR3 is 14 amino acids. CDR1 SGHRS and CDR2 YFSETQ come from the germline V gene. CDR3 loop: CASSPSGPYNEQFF. The CDR3 DNA follows: TGCGCCAGCTCGCCTAGCGGCCCCTACAATGAGCAGTTCTTC.

The V and J genes are TRBV5-6 and TRBJ2-5, with 7 bases that match TRBD2. The CDR3 runs 13 residues. CDR1 SGHDT and CDR2 YYEEEE come from the germline V gene. V lost 4 bases to trimming and J lost 5 bases; unmatched junction nucleotides: 5. The CDR3, as DNA: TGTGCCAGCAGCCTAAGGGAGGGGGAGACCCAGTACTTC. Protein sequence: CASSLREGETQYF.

This clone was counted a single time. This chain links TRBV20-1 with TRBJ2-1; 10 bases line up with TRBD2. V lost 6 bases and J lost 12; bases outside the gene matches: 5. The CDR3 loop spans 11 amino acids. From germline, CDR1 is DFQATT and CDR2 SNEGSKA (reference sequence). The CDR3 loop reads CSAVSGGPQFF. In nucleotides, the CDR3 is TGCAGTGCAGTTAGCGGGGGGCCGCAGTTCTTC.

The rearrangement joins TRBV11-2 to TRBJ2-1; 10 bases align to TRBD2. The V gene end was trimmed by 6 bases and the J gene end by 4 bases; junction bases not matched to a gene: 6. Germline CDR1 is SGHAT and CDR2 is FQNNGV. The CDR3 loop spans 15 amino acids. The CDR3 here is CASSLLAGLYNEQFF. In DNA, the CDR3 is TGTGCCAGCAGTTTACTAGCGGGGCTTTACAATGAGCAGTTCTTC.

This clone has just one count. CDR3 nucleotides: TGTGCCACCAGCAGAGATCGGGCAGCCGGCAATCAGCCCCAGCATTTT. Translating gives CATSRDRAAGNQPQHF. The chain links TRBV15 to TRBJ1-5; D unresolved. Germline-derived CDR1 and CDR2 are LNHNV and YYDKDF (reference sequence). Deletions cut 0 bases from V and 2 bases from J, with 11 bases between. This CDR3 has 16 amino acids.

The J gene is TRBJ1-1, the V gene TRBV5-6; 9 positions match TRBD1. CDR3 length equals 16 residues. Looked up from germline, CDR1 is SGHDT and CDR2 is YYEEEE. Trimming removed 1 base from V and 6 bases from J; junction bases left unmatched: 10. DNA of the CDR3: TGTGCCAGCAGCTTGAGGACAGGGGCGCTTAATCCTGAAGCTTTCTTT. Protein product: CASSLRTGALNPEAFF.

This chain links TRBV30 with TRBJ1-1; 8 bases align to TRBD1. Germline-derived CDR1 and CDR2 are GTSNPN and SVGIG (reference sequence). The J segment lost 2 bases and the V segment lost 3 bases, leaving 5 bases of the junction unmatched. The CDR3 loop spans 14 amino acids. The CDR3 region has the DNA TGTGCCTGGAGCCGCGACAGGGGTAACACTGAAGCTTTCTTT. This encodes CAWSRDRGNTEAFF.

V gene TRBV7-6 combines with J gene TRBJ1-1; D not resolved. V lost 3 bases and J 6 bases, leaving 8 bases between the germline ends. The CDR3 loop spans 12 amino acids. Germline CDR1 and CDR2: SGHVS and FNYEAQ. The chain's CDR3 is CASSFIGAEAFF. The CDR3 coding sequence is TGTGCCAGCAGCTTCATTGGCGCTGAAGCTTTCTTT.

This clone appeared a single time. The chain recombines TRBV4-1 with TRBJ2-5, with D unresolved. The CDR3 consists of 14 residues. Germline CDR1 reads MGHRA; CDR2 reads YSYEKL. The ends were cut back, 2 bases at V and 7 bases at J, with 14 bases in the middle. The DNA of the CDR3 is TGCGCCAGCAGCCAATTCGACGGCCTGCGGACCCAGTACTTC. It yields the protein CASSQFDGLRTQYF.

With respect to this clone: The junction does not match germline at one end; this may be a read error. The chain combines TRBV7-7 with TRBJ2-7; 9 positions match TRBD1. Germline-derived CDR1 and CDR2 are SSHAT and FNYEAQ (reference sequence). CDR3 length: 13 amino acids. The CDR3 DNA is TGTGCTAGCAGCTTGGGGACAGGGTACGAGCAGTACTTC. It encodes CASSLGTGYEQYF.

In this sample, this clone turned up a few times. The CDR3 spells CASSLPSRGNQPQHF. Written as DNA, the CDR3 is TGTGCCAGCAGTCTGCCCTCGAGGGGCAATCAGCCCCAGCATTTT. V and J are TRBV2 and TRBJ1-5; D is unresolved. Germline V gene sequence: CDR1 SNHLY, CDR2 FYNNEI. Trimming stripped 5 bases from V and 2 bases from J, with 13 bases between. The CDR3 runs to 15 residues. The whole variable domain, filled in from reference TRBV2 and TRBJ1-5, reads EPEVTQTPSHQVTQMGQEVILRCVPISNHLYFYWYRQILGQKVEFLVSFYNNEISEKSEIFDDQFSVERPDGSNFTLKIRSTKLEDSAMYFCASSLPSRGNQPQHFGDGTRLSIL.